These T cell receptor beta chains were read from a single sample in a study of T cell repertoires in cytomegalovirus infection. TCRdb re-analysed the reads in MiXCR, keeping a single row per CDR3 protein. This sample has fewer than 350,000 distinct CDR3 sequences, with roughly a sixth found just once. Material: PBMCs. Receptor source: a human donor in good health (CMV status not recorded). Some clones in this sample may be carry-over from other donors' samples. Both conserved end residues are part of each CDR3. D genes are given only for firm matches. Clone size, where shown, is once, few, many, or a class for clones that have expanded.

v_call	clone_size	j_call	d_call	cdr3_nt	cdr3_aa
TRBV7-6	many	TRBJ2-3	TRBD2	TGTGCCAGCAGCCTCACCCAAGCTAGCGGGTATGCAGATACGCAGTATTTT	CASSLTQASGYADTQYF
TRBV4-1	many	TRBJ2-1	.	TGCGCCAGCAGCCAGTGGCCAGGGGCAAATGAGCAGTTCTTC	CASSQWPGANEQFF
TRBV5-1	.	TRBJ2-5	TRBD2	TGCGCCAGCAGCTCAGCGGGGGGACGACAAGAGACCCAGTACTTC	CASSSAGGRQETQYF
TRBV6-6	many	TRBJ2-7	TRBD1	TGTGCCAGCAGTTACTTCGACAGGGCCCACGAGCAGTACTTC	CASSYFDRAHEQYF
TRBV4-3	many	TRBJ1-1	.	TGCGCCAGCAGCCAAGATTGGGCGAAAATCACTGAAGCTTTCTTT	CASSQDWAKITEAFF
TRBV10-3	.	TRBJ1-2	TRBD1	TGTGCCATCAGTGAAGGGACAGGGGGGGCCTATGGCTACACCTTC	CAISEGTGGAYGYTF
TRBV7-9	.	TRBJ1-6	.	TGTGCCAGCAGCTTTGACAGCAGTGGTGGACCCCTCCACTTT	CASSFDSSGGPLHF
TRBV7-2	few	TRBJ1-3	TRBD1	TGTGCCAGCAGCTTAGAGGGGGCCGGCTCTGGAAACACCATATATTTT	CASSLEGAGSGNTIYF
TRBV28	many	TRBJ1-1	TRBD1	TGTGCCAGCAGTCCACCTGGGACAGGGAGGATCCTAGCTTTCTTT	CASSPPGTGRILAFF
TRBV19	few	TRBJ1-5	TRBD1	TGTGCCAGTATTCCCAGGGGGCTGGACAATCAGCCCCAGCATTTT	CASIPRGLDNQPQHF